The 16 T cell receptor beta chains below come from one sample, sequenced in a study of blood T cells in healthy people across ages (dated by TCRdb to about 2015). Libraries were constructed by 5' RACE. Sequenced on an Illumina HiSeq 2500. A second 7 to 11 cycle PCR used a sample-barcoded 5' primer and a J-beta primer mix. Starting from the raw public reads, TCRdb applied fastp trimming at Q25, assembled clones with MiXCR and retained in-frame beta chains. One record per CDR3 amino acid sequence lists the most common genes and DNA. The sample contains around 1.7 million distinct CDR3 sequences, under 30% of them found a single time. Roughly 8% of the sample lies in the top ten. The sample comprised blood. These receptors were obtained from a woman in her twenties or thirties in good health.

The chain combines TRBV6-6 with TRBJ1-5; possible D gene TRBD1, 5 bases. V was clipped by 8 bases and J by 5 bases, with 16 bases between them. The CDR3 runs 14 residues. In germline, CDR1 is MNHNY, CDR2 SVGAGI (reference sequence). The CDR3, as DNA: TGTGCCAGCCACGGACATGGGTGGGATCAGCCCCAGCATTTT. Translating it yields CASHGHGWDQPQHF.

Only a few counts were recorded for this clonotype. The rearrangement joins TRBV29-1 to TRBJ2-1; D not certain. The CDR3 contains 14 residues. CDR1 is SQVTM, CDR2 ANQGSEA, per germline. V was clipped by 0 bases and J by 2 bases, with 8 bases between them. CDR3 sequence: CSVEDSGAYNEQFF. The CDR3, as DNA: TGCAGCGTTGAAGATAGTGGGGCCTACAATGAGCAGTTCTTC.

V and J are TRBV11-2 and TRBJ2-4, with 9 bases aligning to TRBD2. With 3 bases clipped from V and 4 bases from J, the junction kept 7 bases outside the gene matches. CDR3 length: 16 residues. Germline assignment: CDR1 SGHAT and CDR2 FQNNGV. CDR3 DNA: TGTGCCAGCAGCTTCATAGCGGGGGTGTCTAAAAACATTCAGTACTTC. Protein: CASSFIAGVSKNIQYF.

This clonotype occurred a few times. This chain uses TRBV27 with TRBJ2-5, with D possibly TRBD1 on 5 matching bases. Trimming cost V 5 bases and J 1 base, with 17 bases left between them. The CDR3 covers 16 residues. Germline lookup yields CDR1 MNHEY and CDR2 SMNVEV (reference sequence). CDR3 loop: CASSPRTRISQETQYF. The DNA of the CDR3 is TGTGCCAGCAGTCCGCGGACAAGGATATCCCAAGAGACCCAGTACTTC.

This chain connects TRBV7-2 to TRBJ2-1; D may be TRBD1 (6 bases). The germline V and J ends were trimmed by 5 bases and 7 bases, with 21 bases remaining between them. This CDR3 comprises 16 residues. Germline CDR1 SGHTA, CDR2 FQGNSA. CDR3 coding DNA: TGTGCCAGCAGCCCTCAGACTACCCTCCAGGGGAATGAGCAGTTCTTC. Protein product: CASSPQTTLQGNEQFF.

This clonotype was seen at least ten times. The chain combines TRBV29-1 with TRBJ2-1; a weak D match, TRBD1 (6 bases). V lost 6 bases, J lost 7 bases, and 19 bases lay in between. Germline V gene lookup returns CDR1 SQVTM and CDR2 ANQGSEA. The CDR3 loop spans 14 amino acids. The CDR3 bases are TGCAGCGTCGGCGCTACAGGGATCAGGAATGAGCAGTTCTTC. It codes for CSVGATGIRNEQFF.

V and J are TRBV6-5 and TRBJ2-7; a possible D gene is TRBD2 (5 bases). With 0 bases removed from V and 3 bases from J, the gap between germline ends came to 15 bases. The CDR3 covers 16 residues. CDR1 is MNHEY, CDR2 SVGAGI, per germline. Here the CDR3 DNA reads TGTGCCAGCAGTTACTCTCGCCGGGGTAACAGCTACGAGCAGTACTTC. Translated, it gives CASSYSRRGNSYEQYF.

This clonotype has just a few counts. The CDR3 nucleotides are TGTGCCAGCAGCTCTGACGTGATTGAAGCTTTCTTT. Translated, it gives CASSSDVIEAFF. The chain has TRBV12-3 or TRBV12-4 and TRBJ1-1; the D is unclear. The V end was cut by 6 bases, the J end by 7 bases, with 12 bases between. The CDR3 extends over 12 amino acids.

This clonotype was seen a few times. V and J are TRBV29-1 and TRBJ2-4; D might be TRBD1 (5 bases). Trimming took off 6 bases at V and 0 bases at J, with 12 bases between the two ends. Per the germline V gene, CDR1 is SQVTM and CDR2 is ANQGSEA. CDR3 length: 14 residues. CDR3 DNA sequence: TGCAGCGTCGCAGGGCACCTAGCCAAAAACATTCAGTACTTC. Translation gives CSVAGHLAKNIQYF.

Written as DNA, the CDR3 is TGTGCCAGCAGTTACTCTCCGGGTACGTTCTACGAGCAGTACTTC. Translating gives CASSYSPGTFYEQYF. V is TRBV6-5 and J is TRBJ2-7; D gene unclear. This CDR3 comprises 15 residues. The germline V gene has CDR1 MNHEY and CDR2 SVGAGI. Trimming cost V 0 bases and J 3 bases, with 12 bases left between them.

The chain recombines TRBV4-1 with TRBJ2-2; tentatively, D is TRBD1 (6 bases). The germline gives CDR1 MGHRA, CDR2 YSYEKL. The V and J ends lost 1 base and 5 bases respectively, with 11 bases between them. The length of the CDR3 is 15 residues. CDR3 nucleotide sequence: TGCGCCAGCAGCCAAGTGGGGACACCGACCGGGGAGCTGTTTTTT. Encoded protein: CASSQVGTPTGELFF.

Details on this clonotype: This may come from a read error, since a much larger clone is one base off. CDR3 sequence reads: CASSLTGTGAYERYF. Here the CDR3 DNA reads TGCGCCAGCAGCCTGACCGGGACAGGGGCCTACGAGCGGTACTTC. The gene calls are TRBV5-1 and TRBJ2-5; TRBD1 matches at 10 bases. The CDR3 extends over 15 amino acids. Looked up from germline, CDR1 is SGHRS and CDR2 is YFSETQ. V trimming: 4 bases; J trimming: 13 bases; junction bases outside the gene matches: 16.

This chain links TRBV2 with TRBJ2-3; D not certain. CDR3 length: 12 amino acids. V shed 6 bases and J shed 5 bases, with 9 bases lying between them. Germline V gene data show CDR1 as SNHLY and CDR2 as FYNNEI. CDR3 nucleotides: TGTGCCAGCAGCGCCCGTGGAGATACGCAGTATTTT. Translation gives CASSARGDTQYF.

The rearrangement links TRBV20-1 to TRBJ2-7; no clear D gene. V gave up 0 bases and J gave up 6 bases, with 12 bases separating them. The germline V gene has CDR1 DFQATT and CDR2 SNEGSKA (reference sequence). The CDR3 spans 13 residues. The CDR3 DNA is TGCAGTGCTAGAGATCGAAGTTTAAGCGAGCAGTACTTC. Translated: CSARDRSLSEQYF.

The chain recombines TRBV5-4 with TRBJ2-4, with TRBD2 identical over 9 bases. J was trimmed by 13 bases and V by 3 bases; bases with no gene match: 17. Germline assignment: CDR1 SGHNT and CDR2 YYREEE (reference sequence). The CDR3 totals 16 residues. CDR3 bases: TGTGCCAGCAGCTGGGGGACTAGCCGAAAGTACAATGAGCAGTACTTC. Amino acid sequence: CASSWGTSRKYNEQYF.

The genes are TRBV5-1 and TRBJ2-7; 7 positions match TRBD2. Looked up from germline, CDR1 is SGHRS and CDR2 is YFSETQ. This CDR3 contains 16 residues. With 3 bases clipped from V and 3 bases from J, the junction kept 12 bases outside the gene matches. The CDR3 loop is CASSYDLAGTYYEQYF. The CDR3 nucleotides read TGCGCCAGCAGCTACGATTTAGCGGGTACCTACTACGAGCAGTACTTC.